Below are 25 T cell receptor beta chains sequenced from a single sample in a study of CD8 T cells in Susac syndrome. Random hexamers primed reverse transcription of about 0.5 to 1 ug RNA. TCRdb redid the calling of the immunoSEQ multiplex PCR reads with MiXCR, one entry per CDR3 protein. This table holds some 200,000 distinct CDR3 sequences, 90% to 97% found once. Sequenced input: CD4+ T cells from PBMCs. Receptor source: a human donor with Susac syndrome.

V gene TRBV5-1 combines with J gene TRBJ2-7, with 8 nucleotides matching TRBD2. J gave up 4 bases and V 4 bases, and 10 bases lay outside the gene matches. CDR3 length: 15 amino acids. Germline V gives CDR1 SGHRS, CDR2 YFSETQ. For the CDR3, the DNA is TGCGCCAGCAGCCCCCGAGATAGCGGGACTTACGAGCAGTACTTC. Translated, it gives CASSPRDSGTYEQYF.

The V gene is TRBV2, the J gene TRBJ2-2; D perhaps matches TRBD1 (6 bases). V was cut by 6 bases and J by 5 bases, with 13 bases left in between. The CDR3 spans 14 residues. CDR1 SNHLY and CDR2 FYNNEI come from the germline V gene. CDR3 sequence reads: CASRSGQFTGELFF. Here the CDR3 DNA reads TGTGCCAGCAGATCTGGACAGTTTACCGGGGAGCTGTTTTTT. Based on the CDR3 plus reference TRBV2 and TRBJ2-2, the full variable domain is EPEVTQTPSHQVTQMGQEVILRCVPISNHLYFYWYRQILGQKVEFLVSFYNNEISEKSEIFDDQFSVERPDGSNFTLKIRSTKLEDSAMYFCASRSGQFTGELFFGEGSRLTVL.

For the CDR3, the DNA is TGTGCCAGCAGCGGAAACAGGGATATCTACGAGCAGTACTTC. Amino acid sequence: CASSGNRDIYEQYF. V gene TRBV7-9 combines with J gene TRBJ2-7; weak D call: TRBD1 (6 bases). V was pared by 5 bases and J by 3 bases, with 14 bases between. Germline V gene lookup returns CDR1 SEHNR and CDR2 FQNEAQ (reference sequence). The CDR3 extends over 14 amino acids. Together with reference TRBV7-9 and TRBJ2-7, the CDR3 gives the full variable domain: DTGVSQNPRHKITKRGQNVTFRCDPISEHNRLYWYRQTLGQGPEFLTYFQNEAQLEKSRLLSDRFSAERPKGSFSTLEIQRTEQGDSAMYLCASSGNRDIYEQYFGPGTRLTVT.

Written as DNA, the CDR3 is TGTGCCAGCAGCGGGGGACAGGTCTGGGATCTATACGAGCAGTACTTC. Protein: CASSGGQVWDLYEQYF. The V gene is TRBV5-6, the J gene TRBJ2-7; TRBD1 matches at 8 bases. The CDR3 has 16 amino acids. Germline V gene data show CDR1 as SGHDT and CDR2 as YYEEEE. V dropped 4 bases and J dropped 4; count of bases not matched to a gene: 13.

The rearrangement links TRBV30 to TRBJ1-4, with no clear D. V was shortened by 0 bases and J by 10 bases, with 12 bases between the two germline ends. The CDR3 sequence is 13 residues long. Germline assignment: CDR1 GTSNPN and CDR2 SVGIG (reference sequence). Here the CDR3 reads CAWSVLHSGKLFF. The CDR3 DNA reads TGTGCCTGGAGTGTATTACACAGCGGAAAACTGTTTTTT.

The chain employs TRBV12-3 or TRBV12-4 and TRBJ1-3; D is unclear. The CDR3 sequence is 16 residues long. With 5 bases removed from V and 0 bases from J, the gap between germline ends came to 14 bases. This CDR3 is CASSQLRSSSGNTIYF. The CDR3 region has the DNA TGTGCCAGCAGTCAACTTCGATCGAGCTCTGGAAACACCATATATTTT.

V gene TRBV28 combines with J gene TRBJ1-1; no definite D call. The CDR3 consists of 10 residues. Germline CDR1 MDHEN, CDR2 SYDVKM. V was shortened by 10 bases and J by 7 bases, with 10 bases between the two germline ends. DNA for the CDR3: TGTGCCACCGTGACGGTTGAAGCTTTCTTT. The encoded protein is CATVTVEAFF. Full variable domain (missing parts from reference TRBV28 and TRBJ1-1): DVKVTQSSRYLVKRTGEKVFLECVQDMDHENMFWYRQDPGLGLRLIYFSYDVKMKEKGDIPEGYSVSREKKERFSLILESASTNQTSMYLCATVTVEAFFGQGTRLTVV.

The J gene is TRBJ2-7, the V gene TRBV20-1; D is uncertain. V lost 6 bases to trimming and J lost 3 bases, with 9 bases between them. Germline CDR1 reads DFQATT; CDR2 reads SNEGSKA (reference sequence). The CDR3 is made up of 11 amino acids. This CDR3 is CSAALNYEQYF. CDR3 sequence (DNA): TGCAGTGCAGCTCTTAACTACGAGCAGTACTTC.

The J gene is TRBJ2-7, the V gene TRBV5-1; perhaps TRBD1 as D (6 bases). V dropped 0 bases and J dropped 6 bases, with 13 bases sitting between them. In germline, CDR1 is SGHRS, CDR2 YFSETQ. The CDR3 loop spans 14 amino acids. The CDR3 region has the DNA TGCGCCAGCAGCTTGGCCCTGGGGACACGCGAGCAGTACTTC. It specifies CASSLALGTREQYF.

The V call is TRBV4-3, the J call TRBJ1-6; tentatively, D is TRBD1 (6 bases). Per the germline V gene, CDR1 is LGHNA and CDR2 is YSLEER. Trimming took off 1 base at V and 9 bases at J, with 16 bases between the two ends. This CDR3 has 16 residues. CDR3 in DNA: TGCGCCAGCAGCCAAGGGACAGAGCCTTCAATTTCACCCCTCCACTTT. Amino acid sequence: CASSQGTEPSISPLHF.

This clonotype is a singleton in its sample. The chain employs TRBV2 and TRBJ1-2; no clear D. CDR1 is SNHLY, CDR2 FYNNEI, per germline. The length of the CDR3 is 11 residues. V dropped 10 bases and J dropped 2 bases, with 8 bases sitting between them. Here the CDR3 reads CATRPNYGYTF. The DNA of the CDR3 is TGTGCCACCCGGCCGAACTATGGCTACACCTTC.

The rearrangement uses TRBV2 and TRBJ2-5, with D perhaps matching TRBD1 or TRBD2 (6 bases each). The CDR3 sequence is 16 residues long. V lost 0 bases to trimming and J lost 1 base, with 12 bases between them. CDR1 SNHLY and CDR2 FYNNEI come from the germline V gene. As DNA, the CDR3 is TGTGCCAGCAGTGAAGCACCCCGGGGGCCCCAAGAGACCCAGTACTTC. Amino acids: CASSEAPRGPQETQYF. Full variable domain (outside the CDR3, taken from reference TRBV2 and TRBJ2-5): EPEVTQTPSHQVTQMGQEVILRCVPISNHLYFYWYRQILGQKVEFLVSFYNNEISEKSEIFDDQFSVERPDGSNFTLKIRSTKLEDSAMYFCASSEAPRGPQETQYFGPGTRLLVL.

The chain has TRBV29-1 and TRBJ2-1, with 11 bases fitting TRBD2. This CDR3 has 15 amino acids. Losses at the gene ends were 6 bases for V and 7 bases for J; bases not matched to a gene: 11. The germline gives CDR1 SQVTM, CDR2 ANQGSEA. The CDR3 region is CSVDASGGRKNEQFF. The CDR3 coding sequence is TGCAGCGTCGACGCTAGCGGGGGGAGGAAGAATGAGCAGTTCTTC.

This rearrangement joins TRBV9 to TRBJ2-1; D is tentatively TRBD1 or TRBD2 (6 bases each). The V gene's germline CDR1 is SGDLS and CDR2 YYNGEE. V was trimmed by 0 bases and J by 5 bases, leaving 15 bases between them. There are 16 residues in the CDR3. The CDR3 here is CASSVGTGRSDNEQFF. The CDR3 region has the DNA TGTGCCAGCAGCGTAGGAACAGGGAGGTCGGACAATGAGCAGTTCTTC.

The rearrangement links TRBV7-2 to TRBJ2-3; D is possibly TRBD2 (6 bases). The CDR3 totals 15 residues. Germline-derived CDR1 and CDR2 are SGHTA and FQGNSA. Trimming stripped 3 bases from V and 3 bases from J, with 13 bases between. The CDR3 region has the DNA TGTGCCAGCAGCTTGAACCCGGGAGAAACAGATACGCAGTATTTT. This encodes CASSLNPGETDTQYF. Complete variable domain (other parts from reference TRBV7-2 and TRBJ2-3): GAGVSQSPSNKVTEKGKDVELRCDPISGHTALYWYRQSLGQGLEFLIYFQGNSAPDKSGLPSDRFSAERTGGSVSTLTIQRTQQEDSAVYLCASSLNPGETDTQYFGPGTRLTVL.

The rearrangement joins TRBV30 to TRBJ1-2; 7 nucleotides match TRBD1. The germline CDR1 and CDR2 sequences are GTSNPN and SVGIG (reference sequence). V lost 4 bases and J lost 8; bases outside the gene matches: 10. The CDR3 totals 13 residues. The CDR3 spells CAWTTTGVGGYTF. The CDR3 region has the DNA TGTGCCTGGACCACCACAGGGGTGGGAGGCTACACCTTC.

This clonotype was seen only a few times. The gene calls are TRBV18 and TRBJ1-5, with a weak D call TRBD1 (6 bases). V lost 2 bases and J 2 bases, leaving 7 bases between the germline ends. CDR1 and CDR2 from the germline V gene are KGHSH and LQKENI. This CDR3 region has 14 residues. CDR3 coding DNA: TGTGCCAGCTCACCATCAGGGGGCAATCAGCCCCAGCATTTT. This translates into CASSPSGGNQPQHF.

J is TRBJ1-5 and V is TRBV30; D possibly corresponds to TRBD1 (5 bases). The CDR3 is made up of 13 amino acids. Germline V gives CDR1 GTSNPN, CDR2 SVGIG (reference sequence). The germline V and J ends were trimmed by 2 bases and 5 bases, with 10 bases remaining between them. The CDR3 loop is CAWSRGGDQPQHF. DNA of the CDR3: TGTGCCTGGAGTCGGGGAGGGGATCAGCCCCAGCATTTT.

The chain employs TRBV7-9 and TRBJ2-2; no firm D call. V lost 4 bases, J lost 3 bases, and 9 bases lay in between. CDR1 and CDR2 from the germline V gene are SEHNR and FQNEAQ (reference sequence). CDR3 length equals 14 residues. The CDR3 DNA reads TGTGCCAGCAGCTCCCTAGGGCACACCGGGGAGCTGTTTTTT. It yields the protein CASSSLGHTGELFF. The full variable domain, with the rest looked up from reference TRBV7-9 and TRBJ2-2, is DTGVSQNPRHKITKRGQNVTFRCDPISEHNRLYWYRQTLGQGPEFLTYFQNEAQLEKSRLLSDRFSAERPKGSFSTLEIQRTEQGDSAMYLCASSSLGHTGELFFGEGSRLTVL.

The CDR3 DNA follows: TGCGCCAGCAGCACCAGAGAGACCCAGTACTTC. Translating it yields CASSTRETQYF. J is TRBJ2-5 and V is TRBV5-1; no definite D call. Between the trimmed V and J ends, which lost 4 bases and 4 bases, there was a span of 5 bases. CDR1 SGHRS and CDR2 YFSETQ come from the germline V gene. This CDR3 is built from 11 residues.

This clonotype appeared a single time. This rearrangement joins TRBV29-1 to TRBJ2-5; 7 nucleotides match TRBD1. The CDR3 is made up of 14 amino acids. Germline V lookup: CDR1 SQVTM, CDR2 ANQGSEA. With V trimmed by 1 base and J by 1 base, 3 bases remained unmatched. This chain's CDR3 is CSVEVGQSQETQYF. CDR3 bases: TGCAGCGTTGAAGTGGGACAGTCCCAAGAGACCCAGTACTTC.

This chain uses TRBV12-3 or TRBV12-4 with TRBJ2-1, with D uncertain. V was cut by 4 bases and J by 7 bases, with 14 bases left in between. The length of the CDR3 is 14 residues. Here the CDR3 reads CASSSGEYGNEQFF. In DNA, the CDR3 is TGTGCCAGCAGTTCCGGAGAATACGGGAATGAGCAGTTCTTC.

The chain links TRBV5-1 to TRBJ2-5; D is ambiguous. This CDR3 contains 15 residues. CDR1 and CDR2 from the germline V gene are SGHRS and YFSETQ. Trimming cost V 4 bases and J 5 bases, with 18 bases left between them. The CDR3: CASSPRTDSWETQYF. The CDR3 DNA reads TGCGCCAGCAGCCCCCGGACGGATTCATGGGAGACCCAGTACTTC.

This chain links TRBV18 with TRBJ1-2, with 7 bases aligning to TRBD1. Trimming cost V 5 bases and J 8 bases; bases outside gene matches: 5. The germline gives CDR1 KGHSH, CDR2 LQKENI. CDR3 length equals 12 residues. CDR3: CASSDRDRGYTF. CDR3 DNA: TGTGCCAGCTCAGACCGGGACAGAGGCTACACCTTC.

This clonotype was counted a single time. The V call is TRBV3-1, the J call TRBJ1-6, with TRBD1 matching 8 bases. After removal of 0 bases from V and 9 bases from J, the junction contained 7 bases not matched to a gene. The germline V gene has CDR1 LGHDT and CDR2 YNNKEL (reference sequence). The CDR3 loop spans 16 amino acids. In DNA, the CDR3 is TGTGCCAGCAGCCAAGATCGAGGACAGGGCGGTTCACCCCTCCACTTT. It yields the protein CASSQDRGQGGSPLHF.